These 27 T cell receptor beta chains were all obtained from the same sample, sequenced in a study of cytotoxic CD8 clonotypes in ibrutinib-treated CLL. The protocol was immunoSEQ multiplex PCR, while the TCRdb copy is restricted to in-frame clones and leaves out a portion. The sample lists about 140,000 clones; about 80% were seen once. The sample here was PBMCs, taken after 12 months of ibrutinib treatment. The receptors come from a human donor with chronic lymphocytic leukemia.

The V and J genes are TRBV7-2 and TRBJ1-2; 8 nucleotides match TRBD1. CDR3 length: 16 amino acids. Trimming removed 1 base from V and 0 bases from J; junction bases left unmatched: 4. Per germline, CDR1 SGHTA and CDR2 FQGNSA. The CDR3, as DNA: TGTGCCAGCAGCTTAGGGCAGACAGGGGCTAACTATGGCTACACCTTC. Protein: CASSLGQTGANYGYTF.

CDR3 sequence: CASSQGGRPQETQYF. The CDR3 DNA is TGTGCCAGCAGCCAGGGGGGACGGCCCCAAGAGACCCAGTACTTC. V is TRBV11-3 and J is TRBJ2-5; TRBD1 might be the D (7 bases). Trimming took off 5 bases at V and 1 base at J, with 14 bases between the two ends. The V gene's germline CDR1 is SGHNT and CDR2 YENEEA. The CDR3 totals 15 residues.

This chain uses TRBV2 with TRBJ2-7; the match to TRBD2 covers 14 bases. Trimming at V came to 5 bases and at J to 2 bases, leaving 8 bases not matched to a gene. CDR3 length equals 17 residues. Germline CDR1 is SNHLY and CDR2 is FYNNEI. The CDR3 sequence: CASSLLGLAGGPYEQYF. The CDR3 DNA sequence: TGTGCCAGCAGTCTCTTAGGACTAGCGGGGGGACCCTACGAGCAGTACTTC.

This rearrangement joins TRBV11-2 to TRBJ2-1; no clear D. The CDR3 extends over 13 amino acids. Germline assignment: CDR1 SGHAT and CDR2 FQNNGV. Trimming left V 1 base short and J 9 bases short, with 10 bases between. The CDR3 DNA follows: TGTGCCAGCAGCTTAGGGTATTCAGTTGAGCAGTTCTTC. Translated: CASSLGYSVEQFF.

This clone was detected only a few times. CDR3 nucleotide sequence: TGTGCCAGTAGGCGGGCAGGGAGCAATCAGCCCCAGCATTTT. Amino acids: CASRRAGSNQPQHF. The chain is built from TRBV19 and TRBJ1-5; a weak D match, TRBD1 (5 bases). With 6 bases removed from V and 1 base from J, the gap between germline ends came to 10 bases. Germline assignment: CDR1 LNHDA and CDR2 SQIVND (reference sequence). The CDR3 has 14 amino acids.

The chain carries TRBV5-1 and TRBJ2-3; 10 nucleotides align to TRBD1. The ends lost 4 bases at V and 4 bases at J; junction bases unmatched: 6. This CDR3 region has 15 residues. In germline, CDR1 is SGHRS, CDR2 YFSETQ. As DNA, the CDR3 is TGCGCCAGCAGCCCCGGGACAGGGGTCCCAGATACGCAGTATTTT. It specifies CASSPGTGVPDTQYF. The complete variable domain, with remaining parts taken from reference TRBV5-1 and TRBJ2-3, reads KAGVTQTPRYLIKTRGQQVTLSCSPISGHRSVSWYQQTPGQGLQFLFEYFSETQRNKGNFPGRFSGRQFSNSRSEMNVSTLELGDSALYLCASSPGTGVPDTQYFGPGTRLTVL.

This clone was detected once. The chain links TRBV6-5 to TRBJ1-1; TRBD1 matches 7 bases. CDR3 size: 15 residues. The germline CDR1 and CDR2 sequences are MNHEY and SVGAGI. J was trimmed by 4 bases and V by 0 bases; bases with no gene match: 5. In DNA form, the CDR3 reads TGTGCCAGCAGTTACTCGGTGACAGGGTTCACTGAAGCTTTCTTT. It translates to CASSYSVTGFTEAFF.

The rearrangement links TRBV5-1 to TRBJ1-2, with D perhaps matching TRBD1 (5 bases). Germline assignment: CDR1 SGHRS and CDR2 YFSETQ. There are 16 residues in the CDR3. Trimming left V 0 bases short and J 3 bases short, with 15 bases between. The CDR3 region has the DNA TGCGCCAGCAGCTTGGTCGGGCCCAGGGTTCACTATGGCTACACCTTC. Protein: CASSLVGPRVHYGYTF.

The chain uses TRBV7-9 and TRBJ2-1; no definite D call. Germline V CDR1 and CDR2: SEHNR, FQNEAQ (reference sequence). The CDR3 is made up of 12 amino acids. V was clipped by 0 bases and J by 12 bases, with 9 bases between them. This CDR3 is CASSLAVFAQFF. CDR3 sequence (DNA): TGTGCCAGCAGCTTAGCGGTTTTTGCGCAGTTCTTC.

The chain carries TRBV5-5 and TRBJ2-2, with 8 bases that match TRBD1. The trim removed 0 bases at V and 4 bases at J, leaving 2 bases unmatched. The germline V gene encodes CDR1 SGHKS and CDR2 YYEKEE (reference sequence). This CDR3 is built from 15 residues. The DNA of the CDR3 is TGTGCCAGCAGCTTGGGGGACAGGCTCACCGGGGAGCTGTTTTTT. This codes for CASSLGDRLTGELFF.

The chain couples TRBV29-1 to TRBJ2-3; 8 bases agree with TRBD1. CDR1 SQVTM and CDR2 ANQGSEA come from the germline V gene. The CDR3 has 14 amino acids. V lost 6 bases, J lost 4 bases, and 9 bases stayed unmatched. The CDR3 bases are TGCAGCGTGACTACAGGGGGAATAGCAGATACGCAGTATTTT. Translation: CSVTTGGIADTQYF.

V and J are TRBV7-3 and TRBJ2-3; 7 nucleotides align to TRBD2. The CDR3 contains 15 residues. V lost 1 base, J lost 5 bases, and 6 bases stayed unmatched. Germline loops: CDR1 SGHTA, CDR2 FQGTGA. The CDR3 spells CASSLMSTGGDTQYF. CDR3 nucleotide sequence: TGTGCCAGCAGCTTAATGAGTACGGGGGGAGATACGCAGTATTTT.

The rearrangement uses TRBV7-9 and TRBJ2-5; a possible D gene is TRBD2 (6 bases). The CDR3 sequence is 13 residues long. Trimming cost V 4 bases and J 4 bases, with 10 bases left between them. Germline V gene sequence: CDR1 SEHNR, CDR2 FQNEAQ (reference sequence). CDR3 nucleotide sequence: TGTGCCAGCAGCTCGGGAGTAGCAGAGACCCAGTACTTC. Its translation: CASSSGVAETQYF.

The chain couples TRBV2 to TRBJ1-2; possibly TRBD1 for D (6 bases). This CDR3 region has 13 residues. Looked up from germline, CDR1 is SNHLY and CDR2 is FYNNEI. Deletions cut 3 bases from V and 7 bases from J, with 12 bases between. CDR3 loop: CASSDGGYGGYTF. The CDR3, as DNA: TGTGCCAGCAGTGACGGGGGCTATGGTGGCTACACCTTC.

The chain combines TRBV7-9 with TRBJ2-7; TRBD1 aligns across 7 bases. V lost 5 bases to trimming and J lost 6 bases; unmatched junction nucleotides: 13. The germline gives CDR1 SEHNR, CDR2 FQNEAQ (reference sequence). The CDR3 has 15 amino acids. CDR3 loop: CASSHKQGQLSEQYF. In DNA form, the CDR3 reads TGTGCCAGCAGCCACAAACAGGGACAGCTCTCCGAGCAGTACTTC.

The V call is TRBV6-1, the J call TRBJ1-2, with D hard to call. CDR1 and CDR2 from the germline V gene are MNHNS and SASEGT. The ends were cut back, 3 bases at V and 4 bases at J, with 18 bases in the middle. CDR3 length: 16 residues. The CDR3 DNA sequence: TGTGCCAGCAGTGAGCGGCATGGAGGGATATCCTATGGCTACACCTTC. It specifies CASSERHGGISYGYTF.

This clone was counted once. This chain joins TRBV7-8 and TRBJ2-3; no reliable D call. The CDR3 totals 15 residues. The germline CDR1 and CDR2 sequences are SGHVS and FQNEAQ. Deletions cut 1 base from V and 2 bases from J, with 10 bases between. The CDR3 reads CASSLERVVTDTQYF. The CDR3 region has the DNA TGTGCCAGCAGCTTAGAAAGAGTTGTCACAGATACGCAGTATTTT.

The J gene is TRBJ1-1, the V gene TRBV4-1, with a possible D match to TRBD1 (6 bases). Germline values: CDR1 MGHRA, CDR2 YSYEKL. CDR3 size: 17 residues. Trimming cost V 2 bases and J 3 bases, with 19 bases left between them. The DNA for the CDR3 is TGCGCCAGCAGCCAACCCAGCCAACGAGGGGGGGACACTGAAGCTTTCTTT. Residues: CASSQPSQRGGDTEAFF.

The rearrangement uses TRBV15 and TRBJ2-7; D is uncertain. Trimming removed 1 base at V and 3 bases at J, with 4 bases between. This CDR3 comprises 12 residues. Germline assignment: CDR1 LNHNV and CDR2 YYDKDF (reference sequence). CDR3 nucleotide sequence: TGTGCCACCAGCAGAGCCGGCTACGAGCAGTACTTC. It encodes CATSRAGYEQYF.

The chain combines TRBV7-2 with TRBJ2-1; the D gene is possibly TRBD1 (5 bases). Looked up from germline, CDR1 is SGHTA and CDR2 is FQGNSA. The CDR3 contains 16 residues. The germline V and J ends were trimmed by 1 base and 0 bases, with 10 bases remaining between them. The CDR3 is CASSLVGTGSYNEQFF. The DNA of the CDR3 is TGTGCCAGCAGCTTAGTGGGTACAGGCTCCTACAATGAGCAGTTCTTC.

The chain uses TRBV7-9 and TRBJ2-7; no reliable D call. V was cut by 1 base and J by 2 bases, with 12 bases left in between. Germline CDR1 reads SEHNR; CDR2 reads FQNEAQ (reference sequence). The CDR3 extends over 15 amino acids. The CDR3 region has the DNA TGTGCCAGCAGCTTAGTTTCAGGTAGTACCTACGAGCAGTACTTC. It is translated as CASSLVSGSTYEQYF. The full variable domain, with the rest looked up from reference TRBV7-9 and TRBJ2-7, is DTGVSQNPRHKITKRGQNVTFRCDPISEHNRLYWYRQTLGQGPEFLTYFQNEAQLEKSRLLSDRFSAERPKGSFSTLEIQRTEQGDSAMYLCASSLVSGSTYEQYFGPGTRLTVT.

The chain combines TRBV2 with TRBJ2-5, with D unclear. Germline CDR1 and CDR2: SNHLY and FYNNEI. The germline V and J ends were trimmed by 3 bases and 1 base, with 9 bases remaining between them. This CDR3 region has 14 residues. The CDR3 sequence is CASSDVDIQETQYF. DNA of the CDR3: TGTGCCAGCAGTGACGTTGACATCCAAGAGACCCAGTACTTC.

J is TRBJ2-7 and V is TRBV7-6, with D perhaps matching TRBD2 (7 bases). V shed 4 bases and J shed 0 bases, with 13 bases lying between them. The CDR3 runs 15 residues. Germline V gene lookup returns CDR1 SGHVS and CDR2 FNYEAQ. The CDR3 reads CASSSQGRGSYEQYF. The CDR3 nucleotides read TGTGCCAGCAGCTCTCAGGGGAGGGGCTCCTACGAGCAGTACTTC.

The table lists this clone with a few counts. This chain uses TRBV11-2 with TRBJ1-2; a possible D gene is TRBD1 (5 bases). The CDR3 has 14 amino acids. Germline CDR1 is SGHAT and CDR2 is FQNNGV. Deletions cut 2 bases from V and 0 bases from J, with 7 bases between. CDR3 DNA: TGTGCCAGCAGCTTAATACAGGCTAACTATGGCTACACCTTC. It encodes CASSLIQANYGYTF. Full variable domain (remainder filled in from reference TRBV11-2 and TRBJ1-2): EAGVAQSPRYKIIEKRQSVAFWCNPISGHATLYWYQQILGQGPKLLIQFQNNGVVDDSQLPKDRFSAERLKGVDSTLKIQPAKLEDSAVYLCASSLIQANYGYTFGSGTRLTVV.

V is TRBV6-1 and J is TRBJ2-1, with a tentative D call TRBD1 (6 bases). The V gene's germline CDR1 is MNHNS and CDR2 SASEGT. CDR3 length: 13 residues. V lost 9 bases, J lost 12 bases, and 21 bases lay in between. CDR3 bases: TGTGCCAGACACACTAAGCCCCAGGGGCCGCAGTTCTTC. This encodes CARHTKPQGPQFF.

As DNA, the CDR3 is TGTGCCATCACCATAGGGGCGGGGGAGGACACTGAAGCTTTCTTT. Translation gives CAITIGAGEDTEAFF. The chain has TRBV10-3 and TRBJ1-1; D possibly corresponds to TRBD1 (5 bases). CDR1 is ENHRY and CDR2 is SYGVKD in the germline V gene. There are 15 residues in the CDR3. V shed 7 bases and J shed 3 bases, with 18 bases lying between them.

This rearrangement joins TRBV5-4 to TRBJ2-7, with D possibly being TRBD2 (6 bases). There are 15 residues in the CDR3. V was pared by 2 bases and J by 6 bases, with 18 bases between. CDR1 is SGHNT and CDR2 is YYREEE in the germline V gene (reference sequence). This CDR3 is CASSFGGTRDGEQYF. CDR3 nucleotide sequence: TGTGCCAGCAGCTTTGGGGGGACCCGGGATGGCGAGCAGTACTTC.